A single sample is the source of the 12 T cell receptor beta chains below, sequenced in a study of identical twins (dated by TCRdb to the mid-2010s). Library prep was done by 5' RACE. Sequenced on an Illumina HiSeq 2000. Clones were called with MiXCR by TCRdb after fastp trimmed the public reads at Q25, and only in-frame beta chains were retained. A single entry per CDR3 protein holds the most common genes and DNA from its merged rows. The sample table holds approximately 350,000 distinct CDR3 sequences, of which roughly 12% were seen once. Approximately 7.5% of the sample comes from the top ten. The data also belong to a second study, concerning yellow fever vaccine responses in identical twins.

Sequences were obtained from CD8+ T cells sorted from blood. Source of these receptors: a woman aged 18-30 years in good health.

The CDR3 protein is CASRTAGMNTEAFF. The CDR3 bases are TGTGCCAGCAGGACCGCCGGGATGAACACTGAAGCTTTCTTT. V and J are TRBV2 and TRBJ1-1, with D unresolved. The germline V gene has CDR1 SNHLY and CDR2 FYNNEI. Trimming removed 6 bases at V and 0 bases at J, with 11 bases between. The CDR3 is 14 residues long.

This clonotype was counted ten times or more. The rearrangement uses TRBV12-3 or TRBV12-4 and TRBJ2-1; 10 positions match TRBD2. The CDR3 is 15 amino acids. Trimming removed 6 bases from V and 2 bases from J; junction bases left unmatched: 4. The CDR3 DNA follows: TGTGCCAGCAGCTCTAGCGGGAGACCCTACAATGAGCAGTTCTTC. Translating gives CASSSSGRPYNEQFF.

The genes are TRBV20-1 and TRBJ2-3; no firm D call. CDR3 length: 12 amino acids. Germline V CDR1 and CDR2: DFQATT, SNEGSKA (reference sequence). Between the trimmed V and J ends, which lost 6 bases and 6 bases, there was a span of 13 bases. CDR3 bases: TGCAGTGCCGAAAGGAATGGGGATACGCAGTATTTT. Amino acid sequence: CSAERNGDTQYF.

The chain links TRBV21-1 to TRBJ2-7; the DNA was not compared with TRBD1, the D call given in the table. TRBV21-1 is reported as a pseudogene. The CDR3 is 14 amino acids. In DNA form, the CDR3 reads TGTGCCAGCAGTCGACAGGGCACGGCCTACGAGCAGTACTTC. This codes for CASSRQGTAYEQYF.

This clonotype showed up just a few times. This may come from a read error, since a much larger clone is one base off. The chain recombines TRBV20-1 with TRBJ2-5; D is unclear. This CDR3 contains 13 residues. CDR1 DFQATT and CDR2 SNEGSKA come from the germline V gene (reference sequence). Deletions cut 1 base from V and 0 bases from J, with 6 bases between. The CDR3 bases are TGCAGTGCTAGAGTGGGGTACCAAGAGACCCAGTACTTC. It yields the protein CSARVGYQETQYF.

This clonotype has a count of ten or more. The chain combines TRBV12-3 or TRBV12-4 with TRBJ2-7, with 10 bases lining up with TRBD2. The length of the CDR3 is 14 residues. V was pared by 3 bases and J by 4 bases, with 3 bases of the junction left unmatched. The CDR3 bases are TGTGCCAGCAGTTTCGCTAGCGGGAGTTACGAGCAGTACTTC. The encoded protein is CASSFASGSYEQYF.

The chain has TRBV6-1 and TRBJ2-7; no firm D call. The V end was cut by 6 bases, the J end by 0 bases, with 18 bases between. Germline V gene sequence: CDR1 MNHNS, CDR2 SASEGT. CDR3 size: 16 residues. The CDR3 loop reads CASSPTSLYSSYEQYV. In DNA form, the CDR3 reads TGTGCCAGCAGCCCAACTTCCCTTTATAGCTCCTACGAGCAGTACGTC.

The rearrangement uses TRBV20-1 and TRBJ2-1; 7 bases are shared with TRBD1. The germline V gene has CDR1 DFQATT and CDR2 SNEGSKA (reference sequence). CDR3 length: 14 amino acids. V lost 7 bases and J lost 3; bases outside the gene matches: 9. CDR3 loop: CSVQRGQDYNEQFF. CDR3 nucleotides: TGCAGTGTTCAAAGAGGACAGGACTACAATGAGCAGTTCTTC.

The genes are TRBV12-3 or TRBV12-4 and TRBJ2-7; 12 nucleotides match TRBD1. This CDR3 contains 14 residues. With V trimmed by 5 bases and J by 5 bases, 4 bases remained unmatched. The CDR3 DNA reads as TGTGCCAGCAGTGTAGGGACAGGGGGCGACGAGCAGTACTTC. Protein: CASSVGTGGDEQYF.

V is TRBV28 and J is TRBJ1-4; 8 bases align to TRBD1. CDR1 is MDHEN, CDR2 SYDVKM, per germline. V dropped 6 bases and J dropped 7; count of bases not matched to a gene: 7. The CDR3 runs 14 residues. The CDR3 reads CASRITGGGEKLFF. CDR3 nucleotides: TGTGCCAGCAGAATCACAGGGGGAGGTGAAAAACTGTTTTTT.

This sequence joins TRBV29-1 and TRBJ2-1, with TRBD2 matching 9 bases. Germline V gene data show CDR1 as SQVTM and CDR2 as ANQGSEA. The V segment lost 0 bases and the J segment 8 bases; nucleotides outside the gene matches: 8. The CDR3 loop spans 15 amino acids. CDR3 sequence: CSVEEEGGGAYEQFF. CDR3 DNA sequence: TGCAGCGTTGAAGAGGAGGGCGGGGGGGCTTATGAGCAGTTCTTC.

In this sample, this clonotype turned up many times. V and J are TRBV7-9 and TRBJ2-5; the D gene could be TRBD1 or TRBD2 (5 bases each). Trimming left V 3 bases short and J 5 bases short, with 13 bases between. The CDR3 runs to 14 residues. From germline, CDR1 is SEHNR and CDR2 FQNEAQ (reference sequence). CDR3 DNA: TGTGCCAGCAGCTTTGTGGGCGAGGGGGAGACCCAGTACTTC. It yields the protein CASSFVGEGETQYF.